These 5 T cell receptor beta chains were all obtained from the same sample, sequenced in a study of T cells expressing NK-cell markers. For each CDR3 protein, TCRdb gives one entry from its re-call of the 5' RACE reads, without DNA. The repertoire table contains 400,000 to 550,000 distinct CDR3 sequences. Sequencing was performed on blood T cells: a sorted CD56 or NKG2C T cell subset, CD4+ or CD8+ T cells, or bulk PBMC T cells (not recorded which). All receptors derive from a woman between 18 and 70 years old in good health.

The chain employs TRBV7-7 and TRBJ2-5. This CDR3 has 14 residues. Germline assignment: CDR1 SSHAT and CDR2 FNYEAQ (reference sequence). CDR3 protein: CASKLLGTEETQYF.

The CDR3: CASLTAGLADTDTQYF. This chain joins TRBV28 and TRBJ2-3; TCRdb's D call, TRBD2, is unchecked because there is no DNA. Germline assignment: CDR1 MDHEN and CDR2 SYDVKM. The length of the CDR3 is 16 residues.

The CDR3 sequence: CATSARPDRSNQPQHF. The chain carries TRBV15 and TRBJ1-5; TCRdb's D call, TRBD1, is unchecked because there is no DNA. Per germline, CDR1 LNHNV and CDR2 YYDKDF (reference sequence). This CDR3 has 16 amino acids.

The V call is TRBV29-1, the J call TRBJ2-2. The CDR3 runs to 14 residues. Germline V gene data show CDR1 as SQVTM and CDR2 as ANQGSEA. The CDR3 reads CSVNKGANTGELFF.

CDR3 sequence: CASSSRGQGGYEQYF. The chain combines TRBV27 with TRBJ2-7; the D call of TRBD1 rests on TCRdb alone, since no DNA is present to check it. CDR1 and CDR2 from the germline V gene are MNHEY and SMNVEV (reference sequence). CDR3 length equals 15 residues.